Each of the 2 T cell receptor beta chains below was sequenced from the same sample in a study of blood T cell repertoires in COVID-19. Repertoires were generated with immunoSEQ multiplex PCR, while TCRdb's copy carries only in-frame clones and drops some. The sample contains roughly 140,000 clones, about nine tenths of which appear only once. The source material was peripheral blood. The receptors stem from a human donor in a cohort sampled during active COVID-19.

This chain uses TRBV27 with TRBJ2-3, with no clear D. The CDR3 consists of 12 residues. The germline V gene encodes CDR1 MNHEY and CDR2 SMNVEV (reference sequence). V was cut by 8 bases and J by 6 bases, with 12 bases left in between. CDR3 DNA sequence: TGTGCCAGCTGGCGGCTAATGGATACGCAGTATTTT. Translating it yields CASWRLMDTQYF.

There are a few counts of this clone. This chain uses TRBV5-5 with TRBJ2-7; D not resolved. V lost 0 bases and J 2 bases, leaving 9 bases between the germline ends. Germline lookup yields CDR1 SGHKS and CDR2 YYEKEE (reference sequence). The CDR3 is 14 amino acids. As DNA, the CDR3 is TGTGCCAGCAGCTTGGTAACAAATACCTACGAGCAGTACTTC. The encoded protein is CASSLVTNTYEQYF.